Described below is a single TCR beta chain sequence and its context. The antigen remains undetermined. The germline V and J ends were trimmed by 4 bases and 2 bases, with 17 bases remaining between them. The CDR3 covers 16 residues. Germline V gives CDR1 SGHNT, CDR2 YYREEE (reference sequence). Universal primer sites and UMIs were introduced during 5'RACE template-switching synthesis of TCR cDNA. TCRdb independently ran MiXCR on the 5' RACE reads; one entry per CDR3 protein. The sample contains roughly 120,000 distinct CDR3 sequences, more than 6.5% of which appear only once. The data were obtained in a study of T cells after yellow fever vaccination. Study-level points and caveats: Some clonotypes, a small share, were shared between CD4 and CD8 compartments.

Specimen: CD4+ T cells sorted from PBMCs, collected 9 to 11 days after the first yellow fever vaccination. The receptor was derived from a man aged 18 to 30 who received the YFV17D yellow fever vaccine. This sequence joins TRBV5-4 and TRBJ2-3; D is perhaps TRBD1 (5 bases). This CDR3 is CASSRGGHSSTDTQYF. The DNA for the CDR3 is TGTGCCAGCAGCCGAGGCGGACACTCCTCCACAGATACGCAGTATTTT.